This T cell receptor (beta chain) was profiled in a study of beta chain features in type 1 diabetes. Study outcomes and limitations: Type 1 diabetes patients had moderately but significantly shorter TCRB CDR3s in all four CD4+ subsets.

As every portion of the isolated RNA was reverse transcribed, the sequencing read expressed TCRB transcripts. About 3.57 million reads, on average, came from each naive, central memory and regulatory T cell sample. Data came from immunoSEQ multiplex PCR; TCRdb stores just in-frame clones and leaves some out. Of 550,000 to 850,000 clones listed, around 15% are singletons. Comment on this clone: What it recognizes is unknown.

Trimming removed 0 bases from V and 5 bases from J; junction bases left unmatched: 4. The CDR3 contains 15 residues. Germline lookup yields CDR1 SGHNT and CDR2 YYREEE (reference sequence). Sorting of CD4+ naive, central memory, regulatory and stem cell-like memory cells was performed via CD45RO/CCR7/CD25/CD127/CD95/CD27. Purity of each sorted population was above 95%. The source of this sequence is a man aged 18 to 30 with type 1 diabetes. The sequencing input was naive CD4+ T cells from blood. The chain uses TRBV5-4 and TRBJ1-4; 7 bases match TRBD1. For the CDR3, the DNA is TGTGCCAGCAGCTTGGTGCAGGGGGGAAATGAAAAACTGTTTTTT. Encoded protein: CASSLVQGGNEKLFF. Filled out from reference TRBV5-4 and TRBJ1-4, the complete variable domain reads ETGVTQSPTHLIKTRGQQVTLRCSSQSGHNTVSWYQQALGQGPQFIFQYYREEENGRGNFPPRFSGLQFPNYSSELNVNALELDDSALYLCASSLVQGGNEKLFFGSGTQLSVL.